This TCR beta chain appears in the sequencing data of a study of vaccination and CD4 T cells after COVID-19. General study points: In convalescent patients, a median about 86% of post-vaccine SARS-CoV-2-reactive clones appeared only after vaccination. Analysis of convalescent patients found that 304 of 307 vaccine-specific clones were spike mono-reactive.

Trimming shortened V by 4 bases and J by 5 bases, and 8 bases separated the two germline ends. CDR1 and CDR2 from the germline V gene are SGHTA and FQGNSA. There are 12 residues in the CDR3. Stated treatment: roughly 11-day PBMC culture with coronavirus spike peptide pools or control peptides (ViraFEST assay). Replacement of half the medium with fresh IL-2 medium took place on days 3 and 7. There are a few counts of this clonotype. What it binds is unknown. Sequenced with the Oncomine TCR Beta short-read assay was DNA taken from cultured CD4+ T cells. TCRdb ran MiXCR on the PCR reads and lists one entry per CDR3 protein. The table lists under 25,000 distinct CDR3 sequences, around 66% of them singletons, with less than 10% in the top ten.

The V gene is TRBV7-2, the J gene TRBJ1-2, with D maybe TRBD1 (5 bases). This clonotype originated in a human donor who had recovered from COVID-19. Sample: CD4+ T cells from blood, cultured in vitro. The chain's CDR3 is CASSSGGYGYTF. DNA for the CDR3: TGTGCCAGCAGCTCCGGGGGGTATGGCTACACCTTC. Variable domain in full (rest from reference TRBV7-2 and TRBJ1-2): GAGVSQSPSNKVTEKGKDVELRCDPISGHTALYWYRQSLGQGLEFLIYFQGNSAPDKSGLPSDRFSAERTGGSVSTLTIQRTQQEDSAVYLCASSSGGYGYTFGSGTRLTVV.